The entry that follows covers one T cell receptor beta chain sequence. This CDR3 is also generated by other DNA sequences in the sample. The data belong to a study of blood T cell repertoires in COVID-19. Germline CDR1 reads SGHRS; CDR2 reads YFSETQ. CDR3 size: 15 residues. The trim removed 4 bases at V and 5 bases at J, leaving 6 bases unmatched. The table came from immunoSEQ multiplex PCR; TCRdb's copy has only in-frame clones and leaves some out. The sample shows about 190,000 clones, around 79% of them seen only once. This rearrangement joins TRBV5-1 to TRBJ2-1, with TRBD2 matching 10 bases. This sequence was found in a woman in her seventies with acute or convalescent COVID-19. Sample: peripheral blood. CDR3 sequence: CASSGLAGADNEQFF. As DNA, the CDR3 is TGCGCCAGCAGCGGGCTAGCGGGAGCGGACAATGAGCAGTTCTTC.